What follows are 26 T cell receptor beta chains derived from one specimen sequenced in a study of T cell responses to AZD1222 COVID-19 vaccine. Profiled with immunoSEQ multiplex PCR; TCRdb holds only in-frame clones, not every one. The sample includes more than 150,000 clones, 90% of them seen just once. The material sequenced was peripheral blood, taken on day 0 of AZD1222 vaccination. The receptor set was obtained from an adult in good health.

Only one count was recorded for this clone. This sequence joins TRBV6-6 and TRBJ1-3; no definite D call. Trimming took 2 bases from V and 0 from J, leaving 8 bases between them. CDR1 and CDR2 (germline): MNHNY, SVGAGI (reference sequence). The CDR3 consists of 15 residues. As DNA, the CDR3 is TGTGCCAGCAGTTACCTACAGCTCTCTGGAAACACCATATATTTT. It translates to CASSYLQLSGNTIYF.

This rearrangement joins TRBV5-1 to TRBJ1-4, with D perhaps matching TRBD1 (5 bases). The CDR3 sequence is 14 residues long. Germline CDR1 reads SGHRS; CDR2 reads YFSETQ. V shed 0 bases and J shed 8 bases, with 11 bases lying between them. In DNA, the CDR3 is TGCGCCAGCAGCTTGGGACAGAGCGAGGAAAAACTGTTTTTT. It yields the protein CASSLGQSEEKLFF.

The V call is TRBV7-2, the J call TRBJ1-1; TRBD1 matches 9 bases. The J segment lost 4 bases and the V segment lost 5 bases, leaving 2 bases of the junction unmatched. The CDR3 has 13 amino acids. CDR1 and CDR2 from the germline V gene are SGHTA and FQGNSA. CDR3 coding DNA: TGTGCCAGCAGCATGACAGGGGGCACTGAAGCTTTCTTT. This gives the protein CASSMTGGTEAFF.

The chain is built from TRBV7-8 and TRBJ2-7; 8 nucleotides align to TRBD2. Germline trimming cut 3 bases from V and 3 bases from J; bases unmatched to any gene: 10. CDR1 is SGHVS, CDR2 FQNEAQ, per germline. CDR3 length equals 16 residues. The CDR3 DNA reads as TGTGCCAGCAGCTTGGGGTTAGCGGGGTTACTCTACGAGCAGTACTTC. It is translated as CASSLGLAGLLYEQYF. Supplemented by reference TRBV7-8 and TRBJ2-7, the full variable domain reads GAGVSQSPRYKVAKRGQDVALRCDPISGHVSLFWYQQALGQGPEFLTYFQNEAQLDKSGLPSDRFFAERPEGSVSTLKIQRTQQEDSAVYLCASSLGLAGLLYEQYFGPGTRLTVT.

The sample holds one count of this clone. The genes are TRBV10-2 and TRBJ1-1, with TRBD1 as a possible D gene (6 bases). Germline CDR1 and CDR2: WSHSY and SAAADI. V lost 6 bases to trimming and J lost 0 bases, with 17 bases between them. The CDR3 is 16 residues long. CDR3 nucleotide sequence: TGCGCCAGCAGGCCCAACAGGGATATCATGAACACTGAAGCTTTCTTT. It codes for CASRPNRDIMNTEAFF.

The V and J genes are TRBV7-9 and TRBJ1-1; D may be TRBD1 (6 bases). V was pared by 4 bases and J by 4 bases, with 10 bases between. CDR1 is SEHNR, CDR2 FQNEAQ, per germline (reference sequence). This CDR3 spans 13 amino acids. The CDR3 bases are TGTGCCAGCAGCTACGGGGACACCACTGAAGCTTTCTTT. This sequence encodes CASSYGDTTEAFF.

This clone was seen only once. In DNA form, the CDR3 reads TGTGCCAGCAGCTTAGGCGGTCTAGCGGGGGGGATCGCCTACGAGCAGTACTTC. Encoded protein: CASSLGGLAGGIAYEQYF. V is TRBV11-2 and J is TRBJ2-7, with 12 bases that match TRBD2. J lost 2 bases, V lost 1 base, and 9 bases had no gene match. CDR1 and CDR2 (germline): SGHAT, FQNNGV. The CDR3 extends over 18 amino acids.

The chain has TRBV6-6 and TRBJ1-5; perhaps TRBD1 as D (5 bases). This CDR3 comprises 12 residues. Deletions cut 6 bases from V and 6 bases from J, with 9 bases between. Per the germline V gene, CDR1 is MNHNY and CDR2 is SVGAGI (reference sequence). The CDR3 reads CASREGPQPQHF. The CDR3 coding sequence is TGTGCCAGCAGAGAGGGACCTCAGCCCCAGCATTTT.

The rearrangement joins TRBV2 to TRBJ1-3, with 8 bases fitting TRBD1. V lost 8 bases and J lost 4; bases outside the gene matches: 7. This CDR3 comprises 14 residues. Germline CDR1 SNHLY, CDR2 FYNNEI. Written as DNA, the CDR3 is TGTGCCAGCCATCTGGACAGGGCCGGAAACACCATATATTTT. Translating gives CASHLDRAGNTIYF.

The chain has TRBV6-5 and TRBJ1-1; possibly TRBD1 for D (6 bases). The CDR3 is made up of 14 amino acids. V gave up 4 bases and J gave up 7 bases, with 16 bases separating them. Germline V CDR1 and CDR2: MNHEY, SVGAGI. The chain's CDR3 is CASSSHTGTLEAFF. Written as DNA, the CDR3 is TGTGCCAGCAGTTCACACACAGGGACTCTTGAAGCTTTCTTT.

This clone was recorded only once. This chain's CDR3 is CAPGAGAQPQHF. The CDR3 region has the DNA TGTGCCCCAGGGGCGGGGGCTCAGCCCCAGCATTTT. V and J are TRBV7-3 and TRBJ1-5; D is possibly TRBD1 (6 bases). CDR1 and CDR2 from the germline V gene are SGHTA and FQGTGA. The CDR3 is made up of 12 amino acids. V dropped 11 bases and J dropped 6 bases, with 14 bases sitting between them.

CDR3 region: CARTQQGAGEPQHF. DNA for the CDR3: TGTGCTAGGACCCAACAGGGGGCAGGGGAGCCCCAGCATTTT. The V and J genes are TRBV12-5 and TRBJ1-5, with 9 bases aligning to TRBD1. The CDR3 is 14 residues long. V lost 9 bases to trimming and J lost 8 bases; unmatched junction nucleotides: 11. Germline lookup yields CDR1 LGHNT and CDR2 FRNRAP.

This CDR3 reads CASSLRQGAVEAFF. Written as DNA, the CDR3 is TGTGCCAGCAGCTTACGACAGGGGGCGGTTGAAGCTTTCTTT. The chain uses TRBV7-3 and TRBJ1-1, with 10 bases fitting TRBD1. Germline trimming cut 2 bases from V and 7 bases from J; bases unmatched to any gene: 4. CDR3 length equals 14 residues. In germline, CDR1 is SGHTA, CDR2 FQGTGA. The variable domain in full, completed from reference TRBV7-3 and TRBJ1-1, reads GAGVSQTPSNKVTEKGKYVELRCDPISGHTALYWYRQSLGQGPEFLIYFQGTGAADDSGLPNDRFFAVRPEGSVSTLKIQRTERGDSAVYLCASSLRQGAVEAFFGQGTRLTVV.

This chain uses TRBV19 with TRBJ2-7, with D perhaps TRBD2 (6 bases). CDR1 LNHDA and CDR2 SQIVND come from the germline V gene (reference sequence). The CDR3 covers 13 residues. Trimming removed 5 bases from V and 3 bases from J, with 11 bases in between. CDR3 sequence reads: CASSRETDYEQYF. The CDR3 region has the DNA TGTGCCAGTAGTCGGGAGACAGACTACGAGCAGTACTTC.

In this sample, this clone turned up once. This chain links TRBV11-2 with TRBJ1-3; a weak D match, TRBD1 (6 bases). In germline, CDR1 is SGHAT, CDR2 FQNNGV. V lost 3 bases and J lost 0, with 15 bases in between. The CDR3 extends over 17 amino acids. DNA of the CDR3: TGTGCCAGCAGCTTGACCTTGACAGGTCTCTCTGGAAACACCATATATTTT. Its translation: CASSLTLTGLSGNTIYF.

The chain has TRBV15 and TRBJ2-2; TRBD2 might be the D (6 bases). CDR3 length equals 15 residues. Trimming took 3 bases from V and 6 from J, leaving 14 bases between them. Germline values: CDR1 LNHNV, CDR2 YYDKDF (reference sequence). The CDR3 region is CATSRVAGGAGELFF. The CDR3 nucleotides read TGTGCCACCAGCAGGGTGGCAGGAGGGGCCGGGGAGCTGTTTTTT.

In its sample, this clone was seen once. The rearrangement joins TRBV7-2 to TRBJ1-3; D is unclear. V was shortened by 5 bases and J by 5 bases, with 19 bases between the two germline ends. The CDR3 loop spans 16 amino acids. Germline CDR1 SGHTA, CDR2 FQGNSA. The CDR3 reads CASSLEGRDLRNTIYF. As DNA, the CDR3 is TGTGCCAGCAGCCTAGAGGGTCGGGATTTAAGAAACACCATATATTTT. Full variable domain (remainder filled in from reference TRBV7-2 and TRBJ1-3): GAGVSQSPSNKVTEKGKDVELRCDPISGHTALYWYRQSLGQGLEFLIYFQGNSAPDKSGLPSDRFSAERTGGSVSTLTIQRTQQEDSAVYLCASSLEGRDLRNTIYFGEGSWLTVV.

In its sample, this clone was seen once. CDR3 in amino acids: CASSQIQGDTIYF. CDR3 nucleotides: TGCGCCAGCAGCCAGATCCAGGGCGACACCATATATTTT. The chain recombines TRBV4-1 with TRBJ1-3; tentatively, D is TRBD1 (5 bases). The CDR3 covers 13 residues. Per the germline V gene, CDR1 is MGHRA and CDR2 is YSYEKL. V was pared by 3 bases and J by 8 bases, with 11 bases between.

The rearrangement links TRBV4-1 to TRBJ2-7; D possibly uses TRBD1 or TRBD2 (6 bases each). This CDR3 has 17 amino acids. Germline-derived CDR1 and CDR2 are MGHRA and YSYEKL. V lost 1 base and J lost 0, with 16 bases in between. The CDR3 sequence: CASSQATGGSVSYEQYF. The CDR3 DNA reads as TGCGCCAGCAGCCAAGCCACCGGGGGCTCAGTCTCCTACGAGCAGTACTTC.

This clone was counted once. The chain couples TRBV12-3 or TRBV12-4 to TRBJ1-1; 7 bases align to TRBD1. The CDR3 is made up of 13 amino acids. V shed 8 bases, J shed 4 bases, and the junction held 7 bases outside the gene matches. The CDR3 loop is CASLQGLGTEAFF. DNA of the CDR3: TGTGCCAGCCTACAGGGGTTGGGCACTGAAGCTTTCTTT.

The chain links TRBV29-1 to TRBJ2-2; D uncertain. Germline V gives CDR1 SQVTM, CDR2 ANQGSEA. The CDR3 is 11 residues long. The DNA of the CDR3 is TGCAGTGCCTTGTCTCCCGGGGAGCTGTTTTTT. Translation: CSALSPGELFF.

CDR3 in amino acids: CASSLVPGQTYGYTF. For the CDR3, the DNA is TGCGCCAGCAGCTTGGTTCCGGGACAGACTTATGGCTACACCTTC. V is TRBV5-1 and J is TRBJ1-2, with 7 bases lining up with TRBD1. V lost 0 bases and J lost 5; bases outside the gene matches: 7. This CDR3 spans 15 amino acids. The germline V gene encodes CDR1 SGHRS and CDR2 YFSETQ. Based on the CDR3 plus reference TRBV5-1 and TRBJ1-2, the full variable domain is KAGVTQTPRYLIKTRGQQVTLSCSPISGHRSVSWYQQTPGQGLQFLFEYFSETQRNKGNFPGRFSGRQFSNSRSEMNVSTLELGDSALYLCASSLVPGQTYGYTFGSGTRLTVV.

V usage is TRBV28 and J usage is TRBJ1-1; perhaps TRBD1 as D (5 bases). Deletions cut 2 bases from V and 1 base from J, with 8 bases between. Germline values: CDR1 MDHEN, CDR2 SYDVKM. The CDR3 has 14 amino acids. The CDR3 DNA reads TGTGCCAGCAGTTTAATACAGGAGAACACTGAAGCTTTCTTT. This sequence encodes CASSLIQENTEAFF.

The V and J genes are TRBV5-1 and TRBJ1-2; unclear D gene. Germline-derived CDR1 and CDR2 are SGHRS and YFSETQ. The CDR3 consists of 12 residues. Trimming left V 2 bases short and J 8 bases short, with 10 bases between. CDR3 sequence reads: CASSFWGGGYTF. The CDR3 region has the DNA TGCGCCAGCAGCTTTTGGGGAGGGGGCTACACCTTC.

This chain connects TRBV2 to TRBJ2-2, with 9 bases aligning to TRBD1. Germline V gene lookup returns CDR1 SNHLY and CDR2 FYNNEI. The length of the CDR3 is 15 residues. V dropped 7 bases and J dropped 3; count of bases not matched to a gene: 6. The CDR3 loop reads CASKYTGGYTGELFF. The CDR3 DNA reads as TGTGCCAGCAAGTACACAGGGGGCTACACCGGGGAGCTGTTTTTT.

The genes are TRBV28 and TRBJ1-6; weak D call: TRBD1 (6 bases). Germline V gene data show CDR1 as MDHEN and CDR2 as SYDVKM. V was shortened by 3 bases and J by 5 bases, with 14 bases between the two germline ends. The length of the CDR3 is 16 residues. The CDR3 protein is CASSFGGALDNSPLHF. DNA for the CDR3: TGTGCCAGCAGTTTCGGGGGGGCGCTCGATAATTCACCCCTCCACTTT. The full variable domain, completed using reference TRBV28 and TRBJ1-6, is DVKVTQSSRYLVKRTGEKVFLECVQDMDHENMFWYRQDPGLGLRLIYFSYDVKMKEKGDIPEGYSVSREKKERFSLILESASTNQTSMYLCASSFGGALDNSPLHFGNGTRLTVT.